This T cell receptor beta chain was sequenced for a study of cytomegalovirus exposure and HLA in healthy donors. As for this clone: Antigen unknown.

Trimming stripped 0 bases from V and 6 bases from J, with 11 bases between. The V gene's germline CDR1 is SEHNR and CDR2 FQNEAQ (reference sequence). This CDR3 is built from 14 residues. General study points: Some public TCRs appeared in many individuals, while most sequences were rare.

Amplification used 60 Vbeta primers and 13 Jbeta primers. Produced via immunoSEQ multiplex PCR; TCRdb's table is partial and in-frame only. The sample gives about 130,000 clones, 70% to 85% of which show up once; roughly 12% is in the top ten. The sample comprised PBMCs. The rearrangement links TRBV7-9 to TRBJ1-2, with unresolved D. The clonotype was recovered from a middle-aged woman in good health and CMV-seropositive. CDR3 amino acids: CASSLALSGNGYTF. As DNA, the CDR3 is TGTGCCAGCAGCTTAGCTTTGTCGGGGAATGGCTACACCTTC.